Presented here are 19 T cell receptor beta chains from one specimen sequenced in a study of blood T cell repertoires in COVID-19. Assay used: immunoSEQ multiplex PCR; TCRdb lists only in-frame clones, some missing. Among 200,000 to 250,000 clones listed, 75% to 90% were seen once. Sequencing input: PBMCs or T cells enriched from blood (not recorded which). Every receptor here comes from a middle-aged man who had recovered from COVID-19.

The chain has TRBV28 and TRBJ1-3; 8 bases are shared with TRBD1. The CDR3 extends over 14 amino acids. V was clipped by 7 bases and J by 4 bases; unmatched bases: 6. Germline V CDR1 and CDR2: MDHEN, SYDVKM. For the CDR3, the DNA is TGTGCCAGCACCCCGACAGGGGAAGGAAACACCATATATTTT. This gives the protein CASTPTGEGNTIYF.

V and J are TRBV10-3 and TRBJ1-3; TRBD1 agrees at 10 bases. This CDR3 contains 14 residues. J gave up 4 bases and V 7 bases, and 4 bases lay outside the gene matches. Per the germline V gene, CDR1 is ENHRY and CDR2 is SYGVKD. CDR3 DNA sequence: TGTGCCATCAACGGACAGGGGGAGGGAAACACCATATATTTT. Amino acids: CAINGQGEGNTIYF.

The rearrangement joins TRBV4-2 to TRBJ1-2, with 8 positions matching TRBD1. CDR1 LGHNA and CDR2 YNFKEQ come from the germline V gene. Germline trimming cut 4 bases from V and 4 bases from J; bases unmatched to any gene: 8. This CDR3 has 15 amino acids. CDR3 nucleotides: TGTGCCAGCAGCCGAACGGGACAGGCGGCCTATGGCTACACCTTC. This codes for CASSRTGQAAYGYTF.

The chain carries TRBV3-1 (or the pseudogene TRBV3-2) and TRBJ1-6, with D unclear. Germline CDR1 reads LGHDT; CDR2 reads YNNKEL (reference sequence). The germline V and J ends were trimmed by 2 bases and 7 bases, with 6 bases remaining between them. CDR3 length: 13 amino acids. CDR3 amino acids: CASSQRENSPLHF. DNA of the CDR3: TGTGCCAGCAGCCAAAGAGAGAATTCACCCCTCCACTTT.

V usage is TRBV6-5 and J usage is TRBJ1-1; 7 bases align to TRBD1. Germline lookup yields CDR1 MNHEY and CDR2 SVGAGI. V was clipped by 2 bases and J by 7 bases; unmatched bases: 7. The CDR3 contains 14 residues. The CDR3 nucleotides are TGTGCCAGCAGTTACCCAGGGGGGAGAGGTGAAGCTTTCTTT. Protein sequence: CASSYPGGRGEAFF.

V usage is TRBV6-5 and J usage is TRBJ2-7; 9 nucleotides align to TRBD1. After removal of 6 bases from V and 0 bases from J, the junction contained 3 bases not matched to a gene. This CDR3 spans 14 amino acids. Germline CDR1 is MNHEY and CDR2 is SVGAGI. For the CDR3, the DNA is TGTGCCAGCAGCCCGGGACAGGGCTCCTACGAGCAGTACTTC. The encoded protein is CASSPGQGSYEQYF.

This clone appeared once. The J gene is TRBJ2-6, the V gene TRBV3-1 (or the pseudogene TRBV3-2); tentative D call: TRBD1 (6 bases). This CDR3 is 17 amino acids long. The V gene lost 4 bases and the J gene lost 0 bases, with 13 bases spanning the gap. Germline V gene data show CDR1 as LGHDT and CDR2 as YNNKEL (reference sequence). This CDR3 is CASSPPTGISGANVLTF. The CDR3 coding sequence is TGTGCCAGCAGCCCCCCGACAGGTATCTCTGGGGCCAACGTCCTGACTTTC.

The CDR3 bases are TGTGCCAGCAGCCAAGAAACAGGCATCCGGGGGTACGAGCAGTACTTC. Its protein is CASSQETGIRGYEQYF. The chain carries TRBV3-1 (or the pseudogene TRBV3-2) and TRBJ2-7, with D possibly TRBD2 on 6 matching bases. V was pared by 0 bases and J by 4 bases, with 16 bases between. This CDR3 has 16 residues. Germline values: CDR1 LGHDT, CDR2 YNNKEL (reference sequence).

The chain joins TRBV5-1 to TRBJ2-1, with 8 bases identical to TRBD1. CDR1 is SGHRS, CDR2 YFSETQ, per germline. J gave up 3 bases and V 0 bases, and 2 bases lay outside the gene matches. The CDR3 covers 15 residues. Here the CDR3 DNA reads TGCGCCAGCAGCTTGGGGACAGGGAACTACAATGAGCAGTTCTTC. Its translation: CASSLGTGNYNEQFF.

The V call is TRBV2, the J call TRBJ2-7; no definite D call. The CDR3 loop spans 11 amino acids. Germline loops: CDR1 SNHLY, CDR2 FYNNEI. V gave up 6 bases and J gave up 4 bases, with 7 bases separating them. The CDR3 bases are TGTGCCAGCAGCAAACTGTACGAGCAGTACTTC. Protein sequence: CASSKLYEQYF.

This clone has only one observation. V usage is TRBV5-1 and J usage is TRBJ1-1; 7 nucleotides agree with TRBD1. Trimming took 0 bases from V and 1 from J; bases not matched to a gene: 6. The germline gives CDR1 SGHRS, CDR2 YFSETQ. This CDR3 contains 16 residues. The CDR3 loop reads CASSLEGAGKNTEAFF. Here the CDR3 DNA reads TGCGCCAGCAGCTTGGAGGGGGCGGGAAAGAACACTGAAGCTTTCTTT.

Comment on this clone: In the same sample, other DNA sequences code for this CDR3. The genes are TRBV2 and TRBJ2-7, with D uncertain. V lost 0 bases and J 3 bases, leaving 6 bases between the germline ends. CDR1 and CDR2 (germline): SNHLY, FYNNEI. The CDR3 runs 13 residues. This chain's CDR3 is CASSEARNYEQYF. CDR3 DNA: TGTGCCAGCAGTGAAGCGCGAAACTACGAGCAGTACTTC.

The V call is TRBV19, the J call TRBJ1-2; D gene ambiguous. The CDR3 spans 11 residues. V lost 5 bases and J lost 8, with 9 bases in between. Germline CDR1 and CDR2: LNHDA and SQIVND (reference sequence). The CDR3 DNA is TGTGCCAGTAGTCTCCGGGGAGGCTACACCTTC. Translated: CASSLRGGYTF.

The chain combines TRBV29-1 with TRBJ1-1; a weak D match, TRBD1 (6 bases). The CDR3 spans 13 residues. The germline V gene has CDR1 SQVTM and CDR2 ANQGSEA. Trimming took 7 bases from V and 2 from J, leaving 14 bases between them. The CDR3 DNA follows: TGCAGCGCTTCGGAAGGGGGTAACACTGAAGCTTTCTTT. It encodes CSASEGGNTEAFF.

The chain carries TRBV10-3 and TRBJ1-6, with 8 bases that match TRBD1. V lost 10 bases, J lost 2 bases, and 10 bases stayed unmatched. Germline V gene sequence: CDR1 ENHRY, CDR2 SYGVKD. The length of the CDR3 is 16 residues. The CDR3 is CATRTDRVTYNSPLHF. Written as DNA, the CDR3 is TGTGCCACCCGGACGGACAGGGTGACCTATAATTCACCCCTCCACTTT.

The CDR3 DNA follows: TGTGCCAGCAGCTTGGCCCAGGGGGCGAACACCGGGGAGCTGTTTTTT. Residues: CASSLAQGANTGELFF. This sequence joins TRBV5-6 and TRBJ2-2, with 7 bases matching TRBD1. The CDR3 covers 16 residues. The germline V gene encodes CDR1 SGHDT and CDR2 YYEEEE. V was pared by 0 bases and J by 0 bases, with 2 bases of the junction left unmatched.

This clone was observed once. The chain is built from TRBV2 and TRBJ2-2, with TRBD2 matching 7 bases. The CDR3 totals 15 residues. CDR1 is SNHLY and CDR2 is FYNNEI in the germline V gene. Trimming removed 6 bases from V and 0 bases from J; junction bases left unmatched: 4. Written as DNA, the CDR3 is TGTGCCAGCAGGCCCGGGAGGTCGAACACCGGGGAGCTGTTTTTT. Translating it yields CASRPGRSNTGELFF.

The V gene is TRBV6-5, the J gene TRBJ1-2; 9 bases are shared with TRBD1. The CDR3 spans 15 residues. V was clipped by 5 bases and J by 5 bases; unmatched bases: 9. Germline loops: CDR1 MNHEY, CDR2 SVGAGI. This CDR3 is CASSTRQGVMYGYTF. In DNA, the CDR3 is TGTGCCAGCAGTACCCGACAGGGGGTTATGTATGGCTACACCTTC.

In this sample, this clone turned up a few times. This rearrangement joins TRBV18 to TRBJ2-3; the match to TRBD2 covers 10 bases. The CDR3 spans 15 residues. Trimming cost V 4 bases and J 4 bases; bases outside gene matches: 5. Germline CDR1 and CDR2: KGHSH and LQKENI. The CDR3 here is CASSRLAGAADTQYF. The CDR3 nucleotides are TGTGCCAGCTCACGGCTAGCGGGAGCTGCAGATACGCAGTATTTT.